Following are 26 T cell receptor beta chains from one sample sequenced in a study of beta chain features in type 1 diabetes. Expressed TCRB transcripts were sequenced after all isolated RNA was converted to cDNA. Method: immunoSEQ multiplex PCR; TCRdb's copy keeps in-frame clones and lacks some. The table includes 200,000 to 300,000 clones, 27% detected once. Sequenced sample: central memory CD4+ T cells from blood. Source of these receptors: a man younger than 45 in good health.

The chain couples TRBV9 to TRBJ2-3; a possible D gene is TRBD1 (5 bases). Deletions cut 2 bases from V and 3 bases from J, with 13 bases between. CDR1 is SGDLS and CDR2 is YYNGEE in the germline V gene. The CDR3 extends over 15 amino acids. CDR3 region: CASSVGQGETDTQYF. DNA for the CDR3: TGTGCCAGCAGCGTTGGACAAGGAGAAACAGATACGCAGTATTTT.

The chain couples TRBV20-1 to TRBJ2-7; no clear D. The CDR3 is 11 residues long. Germline loops: CDR1 DFQATT, CDR2 SNEGSKA (reference sequence). Trimming removed 0 bases at V and 5 bases at J, with 5 bases between. DNA for the CDR3: TGCAGTGCTAGAGATATGGACGAGCAGTACTTC. Protein sequence: CSARDMDEQYF.

This clone came up a few times. J is TRBJ1-1 and V is TRBV10-1; D gene ambiguous. The CDR3 runs to 14 residues. V was trimmed by 0 bases and J by 5 bases, leaving 10 bases between them. Per the germline V gene, CDR1 is WNHNN and CDR2 is SYGVQD (reference sequence). DNA of the CDR3: TGCGCCAGCAGTGAGTCGACGGGGAGGACTGAAGCTTTCTTT. Translation: CASSESTGRTEAFF.

The gene calls are TRBV5-1 and TRBJ2-1, with 10 positions matching TRBD2. This CDR3 contains 15 residues. In germline, CDR1 is SGHRS, CDR2 YFSETQ. Germline trimming cut 2 bases from V and 7 bases from J; bases unmatched to any gene: 6. CDR3 in DNA: TGCGCCAGCAGCTTAATAACTAGCGGGACTAATGAGCAGTTCTTC. It codes for CASSLITSGTNEQFF.

V usage is TRBV7-2 and J usage is TRBJ2-5; 10 nucleotides line up with TRBD2. The CDR3 sequence is 16 residues long. V lost 5 bases and J lost 6; bases outside the gene matches: 12. Germline V gene sequence: CDR1 SGHTA, CDR2 FQGNSA. The CDR3 protein is CASSPTLAGGIQTQYF. DNA of the CDR3: TGTGCCAGCAGCCCGACTTTAGCGGGGGGAATTCAGACCCAGTACTTC. Filled out from reference TRBV7-2 and TRBJ2-5, the complete variable domain reads GAGVSQSPSNKVTEKGKDVELRCDPISGHTALYWYRQSLGQGLEFLIYFQGNSAPDKSGLPSDRFSAERTGGSVSTLTIQRTQQEDSAVYLCASSPTLAGGIQTQYFGPGTRLLVL.

V gene TRBV2 combines with J gene TRBJ2-3; 7 positions agree with TRBD1. Germline CDR1 SNHLY, CDR2 FYNNEI. The CDR3 runs 12 residues. The V segment lost 9 bases and the J segment 6 bases; nucleotides outside the gene matches: 6. CDR3 in amino acids: CASNDRVDTQYF. As DNA, the CDR3 is TGTGCCAGTAATGACAGGGTGGATACGCAGTATTTT.

In its sample, this clone was seen a few times. Other nucleotide sequences in the sample specify the same CDR3. The J gene is TRBJ2-3, the V gene TRBV15; D is unresolved. The V and J ends lost 5 bases and 3 bases respectively, with 6 bases between them. Germline V gene lookup returns CDR1 LNHNV and CDR2 YYDKDF (reference sequence). The CDR3 consists of 12 residues. CDR3 region: CATSRFTDTQYF. CDR3 DNA: TGTGCCACCAGCCGGTTTACAGATACGCAGTATTTT.

This clone was recorded at least ten times. V and J are TRBV28 and TRBJ2-7, with unresolved D. Trimming cost V 4 bases and J 9 bases, with 10 bases left between them. From germline, CDR1 is MDHEN and CDR2 SYDVKM. The CDR3 runs to 11 residues. CDR3 sequence (DNA): TGTGCCAGCAGTTCGGATGGCGCGCAGTACTTC. Translating it yields CASSSDGAQYF. Variable domain in full (rest from reference TRBV28 and TRBJ2-7): DVKVTQSSRYLVKRTGEKVFLECVQDMDHENMFWYRQDPGLGLRLIYFSYDVKMKEKGDIPEGYSVSREKKERFSLILESASTNQTSMYLCASSSDGAQYFGPGTRLTVT.

CDR3 loop: CATSRGGGDRQNIQYF. CDR3 DNA: TGTGCCACCAGCAGAGGTGGGGGGGACAGACAAAACATTCAGTACTTC. V is TRBV15 and J is TRBJ2-4; D assignment may be TRBD1 or TRBD2 (7 bases each). CDR3 length equals 16 residues. Germline loops: CDR1 LNHNV, CDR2 YYDKDF (reference sequence). Deletions cut 1 base from V and 5 bases from J, with 15 bases between.

The chain is built from TRBV30 and TRBJ2-7; no clear D. Deletions cut 5 bases from V and 3 bases from J, with 8 bases between. The CDR3 runs 11 residues. Germline V gene lookup returns CDR1 GTSNPN and CDR2 SVGIG (reference sequence). The CDR3 loop reads CAWRQVYEQYF. The CDR3 DNA is TGTGCCTGGCGACAAGTCTACGAGCAGTACTTC.

This clone was seen many times. This chain joins TRBV6-5 and TRBJ2-1; possibly TRBD2 for D (6 bases). Trimming removed 3 bases from V and 5 bases from J, with 14 bases in between. Per germline, CDR1 MNHEY and CDR2 SVGAGI. This CDR3 comprises 15 residues. Here the CDR3 DNA reads TGTGCCAGCAGTTATAGGGGTAGCGGTAACAATGAGCAGTTCTTC. The encoded protein is CASSYRGSGNNEQFF.

In its sample, this clone was seen a few times. In nucleotides, the CDR3 is TGTGCCAGCAGCTTGCAGATGAACACTGAAGCTTTCTTT. Translation: CASSLQMNTEAFF. This chain connects TRBV7-2 to TRBJ1-1; D is ambiguous. The ends were cut back, 3 bases at V and 0 bases at J, with 5 bases in the middle. CDR1 SGHTA and CDR2 FQGNSA come from the germline V gene. The CDR3 runs to 13 residues.

The chain employs TRBV14 and TRBJ1-6; D unclear. The CDR3 is made up of 12 amino acids. The ends were cut back, 2 bases at V and 9 bases at J, with 5 bases in the middle. Germline V gene sequence: CDR1 SGHDN, CDR2 FVKESK. CDR3 residues: CASSQLTSPLHF. In DNA, the CDR3 is TGTGCCAGCAGCCAACTTACTTCACCCCTCCACTTT.

Only a few counts were recorded for this clone. This sequence joins TRBV7-6 and TRBJ2-7; 8 bases agree with TRBD2. The CDR3 length is 14 residues. Germline-derived CDR1 and CDR2 are SGHVS and FNYEAQ. The ends lost 5 bases at V and 4 bases at J; junction bases unmatched: 7. This chain's CDR3 is CASSRASGGYEQYF. The CDR3 DNA follows: TGTGCCAGCAGCCGAGCCAGCGGGGGTTACGAGCAGTACTTC.

This chain links TRBV7-2 with TRBJ1-5; D is perhaps TRBD1 (5 bases). The CDR3 has 13 amino acids. Germline V CDR1 and CDR2: SGHTA, FQGNSA. The germline V and J ends were trimmed by 5 bases and 6 bases, with 11 bases remaining between them. The CDR3 protein is CASSPGRGQPQHF. The CDR3 bases are TGTGCCAGCAGCCCGGGACGGGGTCAGCCCCAGCATTTT.

This clone was seen more than once but under ten times. V is TRBV7-9 and J is TRBJ2-5, with D possibly being TRBD1 (6 bases). CDR3 length: 15 amino acids. V lost 5 bases to trimming and J lost 1 base, with 14 bases between them. The germline CDR1 and CDR2 sequences are SEHNR and FQNEAQ (reference sequence). The CDR3 loop is CASSPPQGVQETQYF. CDR3 DNA: TGTGCCAGCAGCCCGCCACAGGGAGTCCAAGAGACCCAGTACTTC.

The genes are TRBV11-2 and TRBJ2-1; D tentatively reads TRBD1 or TRBD2 (5 bases each). The CDR3 contains 13 residues. From germline, CDR1 is SGHAT and CDR2 FQNNGV. Deletions cut 0 bases from V and 16 bases from J, with 16 bases between. The CDR3, as DNA: TGTGCCAGCAGCTTAGACGTCGGGACGTGGTGCTTCTTC. As protein: CASSLDVGTWCFF.

The chain is built from TRBV4-1 and TRBJ1-4, with D unresolved. The CDR3 consists of 16 residues. Germline loops: CDR1 MGHRA, CDR2 YSYEKL. Trimming stripped 3 bases from V and 8 bases from J, with 19 bases between. The CDR3 protein is CASSQGSAGGWEKLFF. CDR3 DNA sequence: TGCGCCAGCAGCCAGGGATCGGCAGGAGGTTGGGAAAAACTGTTTTTT.

The V call is TRBV28, the J call TRBJ2-7; possible D gene TRBD1, 6 bases. In germline, CDR1 is MDHEN, CDR2 SYDVKM. This CDR3 comprises 14 residues. V was trimmed by 8 bases and J by 2 bases, leaving 16 bases between them. CDR3 nucleotide sequence: TGTGCCAGCGGGACATTACTGGTACCCTACGAGCAGTACTTC. The encoded protein is CASGTLLVPYEQYF.

CDR3 loop: CAWGGTVGNYEQYF. The DNA of the CDR3 is TGTGCCTGGGGGGGGACAGTGGGCAACTACGAGCAGTACTTC. The V call is TRBV30, the J call TRBJ2-5; maybe TRBD1 (7 bases). The last part of the DNA fits TRBJ2-7 better; the J call may be wrong. Germline V gene lookup returns CDR1 GTSNPN and CDR2 SVGIG (reference sequence). The CDR3 runs 14 residues.

The chain recombines TRBV30 with TRBJ1-1; the D gene is possibly TRBD1 (5 bases). Germline V gene lookup returns CDR1 GTSNPN and CDR2 SVGIG (reference sequence). Deletions cut 4 bases from V and 2 bases from J, with 8 bases between. The CDR3 has 12 residues. CDR3: CAWNRLNTEAFF. CDR3 DNA sequence: TGTGCCTGGAACAGGCTTAACACTGAAGCTTTCTTT.

This clone was seen more than once but under ten times. The J gene is TRBJ1-2, the V gene TRBV7-2; D ambiguous. V lost 2 bases and J 7 bases, leaving 11 bases between the germline ends. The CDR3 covers 13 residues. Looked up from germline, CDR1 is SGHTA and CDR2 is FQGNSA. CDR3 region: CASSLIVAGGYTF. The DNA of the CDR3 is TGTGCCAGCAGCTTAATAGTGGCTGGTGGCTACACCTTC.

Details on this clone: Additional DNA sequences in this sample encode the identical CDR3. In DNA form, the CDR3 reads TGTGCCAGCAGCGTAGAACGGGAGGGCGGAGAGACCCAGTACTTC. Translated, it gives CASSVEREGGETQYF. The rearrangement joins TRBV9 to TRBJ2-5; 8 nucleotides align to TRBD2. The V gene end was trimmed by 0 bases and the J gene end by 4 bases; junction bases not matched to a gene: 5. CDR3 length equals 15 residues. CDR1 is SGDLS, CDR2 YYNGEE, per germline.

This clone was detected only a few times. J is TRBJ2-1 and V is TRBV9; D tentatively fits TRBD1 or TRBD2 (6 bases each). Looked up from germline, CDR1 is SGDLS and CDR2 is YYNGEE. The CDR3 is 15 amino acids. V was pared by 4 bases and J by 4 bases, with 15 bases between. CDR3 amino acids: CASSPPGAAYNEQFF. The CDR3 DNA sequence: TGTGCCAGCAGCCCCCCGGGGGCGGCTTACAATGAGCAGTTCTTC.

For this clone: Other DNA sequences from this sample encode an identical CDR3 as well. J is TRBJ1-5 and V is TRBV7-9; D remains unclear. Germline values: CDR1 SEHNR, CDR2 FQNEAQ (reference sequence). The CDR3 contains 12 residues. V was pared by 2 bases and J by 4 bases, with 3 bases between. The CDR3 protein is CASSLLNQPQHF. In nucleotides, the CDR3 is TGTGCCAGCAGCTTACTGAATCAGCCCCAGCATTTT.

This clone has at least ten counts. This sequence joins TRBV19 and TRBJ2-7; no clear D gene. CDR1 and CDR2 (germline): LNHDA, SQIVND (reference sequence). V was clipped by 3 bases and J by 2 bases, with 8 bases between them. This CDR3 region has 13 residues. The CDR3 bases are TGTGCCAGTAGTATCCAGTATACCTACGAGCAGTACTTC. Amino acid sequence: CASSIQYTYEQYF.